The present TCR beta chain was sequenced within a study of blood T cell repertoires in COVID-19. Study details: Samples taken during acute and convalescent COVID-19 were collected in the United States, Italy and Spain. In each case, the material was cDNA or gDNA derived from T cells, B-cell-depleted T cells, or PBMCs.

As handled by the study authors: Estimation of nucleated cell counts was performed using reference gene primer amplification. Assay used: immunoSEQ multiplex PCR; TCRdb lists only in-frame clones, some missing. V and J calls and clone size are copied from that table; D and trimming were computed from the DNA. The table includes over 90,000 clones, 89% detected once. The TCR comes from a woman aged 70-85 years with acute or convalescent COVID-19. The sequenced sample consisted of peripheral blood.

CDR3 in amino acids: CASSPEYGTGTFEQYF. The CDR3 region has the DNA TGTGCCAGCAGTCCTGAGTACGGGACAGGGACGTTCGAGCAGTACTTC. The chain has TRBV5-8 and TRBJ2-7, with 9 bases matching TRBD1. The germline CDR1 and CDR2 sequences are SGHTS and YDEGEE. This CDR3 has 16 residues. The V and J ends lost 5 bases and 6 bases, in that order; junction bases with no gene match: 15.